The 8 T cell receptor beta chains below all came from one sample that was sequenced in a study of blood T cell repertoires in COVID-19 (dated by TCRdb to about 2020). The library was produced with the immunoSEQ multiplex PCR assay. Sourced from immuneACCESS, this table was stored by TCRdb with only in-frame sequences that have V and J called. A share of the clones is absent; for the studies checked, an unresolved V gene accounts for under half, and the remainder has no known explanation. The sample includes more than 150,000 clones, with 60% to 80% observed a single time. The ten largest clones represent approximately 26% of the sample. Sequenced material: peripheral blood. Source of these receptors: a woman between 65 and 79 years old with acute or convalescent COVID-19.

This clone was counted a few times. Written as DNA, the CDR3 is TGTGCCAGTAGTCCCTCGGGGGTCTATGAAAAACTGTTTTTT. Translated, it gives CASSPSGVYEKLFF. V and J are TRBV19 and TRBJ1-4; perhaps TRBD1 as D (5 bases). The length of the CDR3 is 14 residues. The V end was cut by 5 bases, the J end by 6 bases, with 13 bases between. Germline lookup yields CDR1 LNHDA and CDR2 SQIVND (reference sequence).

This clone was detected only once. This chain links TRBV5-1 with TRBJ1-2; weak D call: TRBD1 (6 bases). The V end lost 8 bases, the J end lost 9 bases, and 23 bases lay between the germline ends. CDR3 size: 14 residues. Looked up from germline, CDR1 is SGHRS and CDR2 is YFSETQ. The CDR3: CASTSTTGLRSYTF. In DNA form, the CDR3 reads TGCGCCAGTACGAGCACGACAGGTTTAAGAAGCTACACCTTC.

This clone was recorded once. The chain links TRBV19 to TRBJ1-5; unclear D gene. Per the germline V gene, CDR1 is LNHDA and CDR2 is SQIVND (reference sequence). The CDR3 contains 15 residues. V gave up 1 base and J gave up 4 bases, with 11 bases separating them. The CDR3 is CASSIGGGGNQPQHF. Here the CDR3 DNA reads TGTGCCAGTAGTATAGGAGGAGGCGGAAATCAGCCCCAGCATTTT.

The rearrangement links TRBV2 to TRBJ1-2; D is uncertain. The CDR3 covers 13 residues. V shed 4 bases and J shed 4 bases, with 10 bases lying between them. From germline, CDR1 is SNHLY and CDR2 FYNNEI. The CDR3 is CASSVNRPYGYTF. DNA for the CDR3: TGTGCCAGCAGTGTAAACAGACCCTATGGCTACACCTTC.

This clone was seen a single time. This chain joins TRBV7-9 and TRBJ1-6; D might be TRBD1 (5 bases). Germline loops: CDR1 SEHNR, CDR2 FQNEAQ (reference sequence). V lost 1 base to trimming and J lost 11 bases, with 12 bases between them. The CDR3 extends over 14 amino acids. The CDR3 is CASSLGPRDAPLHF. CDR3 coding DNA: TGTGCCAGCAGCTTAGGCCCCAGGGATGCACCCCTCCACTTT. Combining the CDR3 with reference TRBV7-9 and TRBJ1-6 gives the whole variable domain DTGVSQNPRHKITKRGQNVTFRCDPISEHNRLYWYRQTLGQGPEFLTYFQNEAQLEKSRLLSDRFSAERPKGSFSTLEIQRTEQGDSAMYLCASSLGPRDAPLHFGNGTRLTVT.

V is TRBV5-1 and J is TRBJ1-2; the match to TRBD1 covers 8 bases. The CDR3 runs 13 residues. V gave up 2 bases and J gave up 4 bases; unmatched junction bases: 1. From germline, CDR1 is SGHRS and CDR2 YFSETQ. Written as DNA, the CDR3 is TGCGCCAGCAGCTTCGACAGGGGCTATGGCTACACCTTC. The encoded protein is CASSFDRGYGYTF.

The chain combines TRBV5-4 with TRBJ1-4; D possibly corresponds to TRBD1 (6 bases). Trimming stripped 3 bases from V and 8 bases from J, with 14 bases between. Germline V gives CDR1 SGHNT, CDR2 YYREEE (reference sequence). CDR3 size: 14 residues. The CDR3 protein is CASSSQGIREKLFF. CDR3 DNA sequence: TGTGCCAGCAGCTCCCAGGGGATCCGAGAAAAACTGTTTTTT. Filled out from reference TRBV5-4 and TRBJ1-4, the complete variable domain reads ETGVTQSPTHLIKTRGQQVTLRCSSQSGHNTVSWYQQALGQGPQFIFQYYREEENGRGNFPPRFSGLQFPNYSSELNVNALELDDSALYLCASSSQGIREKLFFGSGTQLSVL.

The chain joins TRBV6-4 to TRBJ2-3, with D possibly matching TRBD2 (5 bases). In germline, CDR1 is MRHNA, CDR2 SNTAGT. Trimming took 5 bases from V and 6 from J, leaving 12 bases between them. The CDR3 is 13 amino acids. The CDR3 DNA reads TGTGCCAGCAGTCAGGAATCGGGGGATACGCAGTATTTT. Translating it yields CASSQESGDTQYF.